The 16 T cell receptor beta chains below come from one sample, sequenced in a study of blood T cell repertoires in COVID-19. Generated by immunoSEQ multiplex PCR, the TCRdb table keeps only in-frame clones and is missing some. In the table there are 200,000 to 300,000 clones, approximately 78% of which are singletons. The specimen was peripheral blood. The receptors originated from a woman aged 60-75 years with active or convalescent COVID-19.

The chain uses TRBV25-1 and TRBJ1-2; D is undetermined. Per the germline V gene, CDR1 is MGHDK and CDR2 is SYGVNS. The length of the CDR3 is 15 residues. Trimming cost V 2 bases and J 4 bases, with 14 bases left between them. Here the CDR3 reads CASSELGSSSYGYTF. CDR3 DNA sequence: TGTGCCAGCAGTGAACTGGGGAGTAGCAGCTATGGCTACACCTTC.

The rearrangement links TRBV7-2 to TRBJ2-3; D perhaps matches TRBD2 (6 bases). The CDR3 loop spans 16 amino acids. The V gene lost 5 bases and the J gene lost 2 bases, with 17 bases spanning the gap. The V gene's germline CDR1 is SGHTA and CDR2 FQGNSA. The CDR3 sequence: CASSLFGSGVTDTQYF. The DNA for the CDR3 is TGTGCCAGCAGCCTATTCGGGTCGGGGGTCACAGATACGCAGTATTTT.

The V and J genes are TRBV6-6 and TRBJ1-6; 8 bases agree with TRBD1. After removal of 5 bases from V and 7 bases from J, the junction contained 7 bases not matched to a gene. Germline V CDR1 and CDR2: MNHNY, SVGAGI (reference sequence). The CDR3 loop spans 15 amino acids. CDR3 amino acids: CASSLGQGQNSPLHF. The CDR3, as DNA: TGTGCCAGCAGTCTTGGACAGGGCCAAAATTCACCCCTCCACTTT.

The rearrangement uses TRBV13 and TRBJ1-5; maybe TRBD1 (5 bases). CDR3 length equals 13 residues. The germline gives CDR1 PRHDT, CDR2 FYEKMQ (reference sequence). The V gene lost 4 bases and the J gene lost 2 bases, with 6 bases spanning the gap. The CDR3 region is CASSSGGNQPQHF. The CDR3 coding sequence is TGTGCCAGCAGCTCGGGGGGCAATCAGCCCCAGCATTTT.

The V call is TRBV18, the J call TRBJ1-5; TRBD1 matches 8 bases. Unmatched junction bases numbered 7, after V lost 3 bases and J lost 0 bases. This CDR3 contains 17 residues. Germline V lookup: CDR1 KGHSH, CDR2 LQKENI. The CDR3 protein is CASSPQGAGYSNQPQHF. The DNA of the CDR3 is TGTGCCAGCTCACCCCAGGGGGCCGGTTATAGCAATCAGCCCCAGCATTTT.

This rearrangement joins TRBV7-9 to TRBJ2-5; tentative D call: TRBD2 (6 bases). CDR1 and CDR2 (germline): SEHNR, FQNEAQ (reference sequence). Deletions cut 5 bases from V and 5 bases from J, with 18 bases between. The CDR3 extends over 15 amino acids. CDR3 sequence reads: CASSPFTAGWETQYF. For the CDR3, the DNA is TGTGCCAGCAGCCCCTTTACCGCGGGATGGGAGACCCAGTACTTC.

The CDR3 is CASSYVLGDRAYEQYF. The CDR3 region has the DNA TGTGCCAGCAGTTACGTTCTAGGCGACAGGGCCTACGAGCAGTACTTC. V usage is TRBV27 and J usage is TRBJ2-7; 7 nucleotides line up with TRBD1. Germline CDR1 reads MNHEY; CDR2 reads SMNVEV (reference sequence). The CDR3 covers 16 residues. With V trimmed by 4 bases and J by 2 bases, 11 bases remained unmatched.

The chain couples TRBV6-5 to TRBJ2-1; tentative D call: TRBD2 (7 bases). V dropped 8 bases and J dropped 7 bases, with 21 bases sitting between them. The CDR3 totals 15 residues. Germline lookup yields CDR1 MNHEY and CDR2 SVGAGI. DNA for the CDR3: TGTGCCAGCGGGAGGGGGGGCTTATCGGGAAATGAGCAGTTCTTC. It codes for CASGRGGLSGNEQFF.

The chain has TRBV7-9 and TRBJ1-5; D is unresolved. V lost 5 bases and J lost 3, with 8 bases in between. The germline V gene has CDR1 SEHNR and CDR2 FQNEAQ (reference sequence). The CDR3 length is 13 residues. CDR3 coding DNA: TGTGCCAGCAGCCCCCTCCCCAATCAGCCCCAGCATTTT. Its translation is CASSPLPNQPQHF.

This chain joins TRBV6-2 or TRBV6-3 and TRBJ2-7; 7 positions agree with TRBD1. The trim removed 6 bases at V and 6 bases at J, leaving 14 bases unmatched. This CDR3 has 15 amino acids. CDR1 and CDR2 from the germline V gene are MNHEY and SVGEGT. The CDR3 reads CASSLAPRQGSEQYF. The CDR3 bases are TGTGCCAGCAGCTTAGCCCCTCGACAGGGATCCGAGCAGTACTTC.

The count of this clone is one. Distinct nucleotide sequences in the sample also encode this CDR3. V gene TRBV5-1 combines with J gene TRBJ2-3; 9 positions match TRBD1. Germline V gives CDR1 SGHRS, CDR2 YFSETQ. The CDR3 runs 14 residues. Trimming took 7 bases from V and 4 from J; bases not matched to a gene: 7. DNA for the CDR3: TGCGCCAGCTCCAGGGGACAGGGATCAGATACGCAGTATTTT. It specifies CASSRGQGSDTQYF.

The chain has TRBV6-5 and TRBJ2-2; TRBD1 is a possible D gene (6 bases). V lost 8 bases to trimming and J lost 3 bases, with 13 bases between them. CDR1 MNHEY and CDR2 SVGAGI come from the germline V gene. The CDR3 totals 14 residues. Here the CDR3 reads CASRRGGYTGELFF. The DNA for the CDR3 is TGTGCCAGCCGAAGAGGGGGATACACCGGGGAGCTGTTTTTT.

The sample holds one count of this clone. The chain employs TRBV19 and TRBJ2-3; D may be TRBD2 (7 bases). This CDR3 is built from 14 residues. Germline V gene lookup returns CDR1 LNHDA and CDR2 SQIVND (reference sequence). V was clipped by 9 bases and J by 4 bases, with 17 bases between them. In DNA form, the CDR3 reads TGTGCCAGCAATGGGGGGGCAAGGGCAGATACGCAGTATTTT. Protein product: CASNGGARADTQYF.

This clone came up once. The chain joins TRBV12-3 or TRBV12-4 to TRBJ1-5, with D unresolved. V lost 6 bases and J lost 6, with 12 bases in between. The CDR3 spans 13 residues. The CDR3 bases are TGTGCCAGCAGCCTTCAACGTAGTCAGCCCCAGCATTTT. This sequence encodes CASSLQRSQPQHF.

The chain combines TRBV6-1 with TRBJ1-6; 7 bases map to TRBD1. Germline values: CDR1 MNHNS, CDR2 SASEGT. The CDR3 totals 14 residues. With 6 bases clipped from V and 6 bases from J, the junction kept 5 bases outside the gene matches. In nucleotides, the CDR3 is TGTGCCAGCAGCCAGGACAGGACTAATTCACCCCTCCACTTT. It codes for CASSQDRTNSPLHF.

The J gene is TRBJ2-3, the V gene TRBV10-1, with D maybe TRBD2 (5 bases). This CDR3 is 15 amino acids long. Looked up from germline, CDR1 is WNHNN and CDR2 is SYGVQD (reference sequence). Trimming shortened V by 3 bases and J by 4 bases, and 14 bases separated the two germline ends. Here the CDR3 reads CASSDSGKWADTQYF. The CDR3 DNA is TGCGCCAGCAGTGATTCGGGGAAGTGGGCAGATACGCAGTATTTT.